This TCR beta chain was obtained from a study of shared clonotypes between healthy human individuals. The count of this clone is one. Antigen specificity is unknown. Every donor, a Caucasian adult, lived in Nashville, Tennessee. Findings of the study overall: Naive CD4 clonotypes were shared across a handful of donors at roughly 5%. Compared with clonotypes that all four donors shared, non-shared clonotypes had lower generation probabilities.

Produced via immunoSEQ multiplex PCR; TCRdb's table is partial and in-frame only. The table shows hundreds of thousands of clones, with 74% occurring only once. Material for sequencing was memory CD4+ T cells sorted from blood. The subset: CD45RA-negative fraction. This sequence was found in a man between 25 and 39 years old in good health.

The CDR3 DNA is TGTGCCAGCAGCGTTGGAGATACGCAGTATTTT. Its protein product is CASSVGDTQYF. V gene TRBV7-2 combines with J gene TRBJ2-3; D not certain. Trimming took off 5 bases at V and 5 bases at J, with 5 bases between the two ends. Germline V gives CDR1 SGHTA, CDR2 FQGNSA. CDR3 size: 11 residues.